This T cell receptor beta chain was sequenced for a study of T cell clusters in autoimmune cytopenias. Study in general: Healthy control donors averaged around 50 years of age, with a median of almost 60 years.

The germline V gene encodes CDR1 SQVTM and CDR2 ANQGSEA. The CDR3 has 13 residues. One tube held mixed TRB-A and TRB-B primer pools for touch-down PCR. Reanalyzing the multiplex PCR reads, TCRdb keeps one entry per CDR3 protein, without DNA. This repertoire includes around 7,200 distinct CDR3 sequences. Some 39,000 genome equivalents of blood DNA were amplified for TRB. Findings and limits, study-wide: TRB repertoire shifts in secondary cytopenia and chronic lymphocytic leukemia mostly reflected lymphoma, not autoimmunity.

Details on this clonotype: Its target is unknown.

These data also featured in a second study, about T cell repertoires in aging, cancer and after chemotherapy.

The TCR originated in a human donor in good health. The rearrangement uses TRBV29-1 and TRBJ2-1. The sample was peripheral blood. The CDR3 region is CSVEVGTGNEQFF.